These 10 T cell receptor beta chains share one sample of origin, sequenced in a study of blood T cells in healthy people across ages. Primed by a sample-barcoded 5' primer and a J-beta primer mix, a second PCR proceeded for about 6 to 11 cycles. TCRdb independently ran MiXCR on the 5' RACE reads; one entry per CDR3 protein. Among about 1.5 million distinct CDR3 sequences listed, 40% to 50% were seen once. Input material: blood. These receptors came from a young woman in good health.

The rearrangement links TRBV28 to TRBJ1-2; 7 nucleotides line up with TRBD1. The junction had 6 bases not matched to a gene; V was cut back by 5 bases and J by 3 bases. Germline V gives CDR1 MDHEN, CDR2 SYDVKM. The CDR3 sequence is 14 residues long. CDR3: CASSLTGSYYGYTF. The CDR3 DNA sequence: TGTGCCAGCAGTCTGACAGGGTCGTACTATGGCTACACCTTC.

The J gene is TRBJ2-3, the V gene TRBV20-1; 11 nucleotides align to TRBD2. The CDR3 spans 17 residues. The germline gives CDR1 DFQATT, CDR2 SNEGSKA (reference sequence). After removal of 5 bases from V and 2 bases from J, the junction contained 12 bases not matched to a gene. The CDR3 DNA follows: TGCAGTGCTCCTACCGGGTTGACTAGCGGGGACACAGATACGCAGTATTTT. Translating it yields CSAPTGLTSGDTDTQYF.

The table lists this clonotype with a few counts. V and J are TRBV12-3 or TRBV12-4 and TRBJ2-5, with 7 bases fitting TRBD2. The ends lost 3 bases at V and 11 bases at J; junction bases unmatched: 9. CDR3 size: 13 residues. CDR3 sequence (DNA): TGTGCCAGCAGTTTGGGAGGGAGTAATGAGCAGTACTTC. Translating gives CASSLGGSNEQYF.

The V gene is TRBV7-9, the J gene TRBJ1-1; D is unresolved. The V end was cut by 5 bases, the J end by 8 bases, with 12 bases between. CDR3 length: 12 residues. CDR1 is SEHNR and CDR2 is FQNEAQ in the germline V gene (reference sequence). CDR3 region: CASSPISGEAFF. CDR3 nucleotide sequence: TGTGCCAGCAGCCCGATCTCGGGGGAAGCTTTCTTT.

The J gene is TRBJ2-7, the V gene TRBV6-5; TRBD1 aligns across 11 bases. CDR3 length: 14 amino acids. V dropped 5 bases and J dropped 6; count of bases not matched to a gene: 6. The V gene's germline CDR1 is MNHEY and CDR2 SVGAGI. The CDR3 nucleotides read TGTGCCAGCAGTAGGGACAGGGGGAGTGGCGAGCAGTACTTC. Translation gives CASSRDRGSGEQYF.

Here the CDR3 DNA reads TGTGCCAGCAGTTTCTTTCCCACACAGGGGGCGGACACTGAAGCTTTCTTT. It is translated as CASSFFPTQGADTEAFF. This chain links TRBV27 with TRBJ1-1; 9 bases match TRBD1. The V gene end was trimmed by 3 bases and the J gene end by 3 bases; junction bases not matched to a gene: 11. CDR1 is MNHEY and CDR2 is SMNVEV in the germline V gene (reference sequence). The CDR3 is 17 amino acids.

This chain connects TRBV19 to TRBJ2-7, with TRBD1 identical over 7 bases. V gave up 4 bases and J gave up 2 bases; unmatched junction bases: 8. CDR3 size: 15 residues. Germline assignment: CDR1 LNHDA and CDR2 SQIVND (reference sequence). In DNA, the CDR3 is TGTGCCAGTAGTAAAACAGCCGGGACAGCCTACGAGCAGTACTTC. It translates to CASSKTAGTAYEQYF.

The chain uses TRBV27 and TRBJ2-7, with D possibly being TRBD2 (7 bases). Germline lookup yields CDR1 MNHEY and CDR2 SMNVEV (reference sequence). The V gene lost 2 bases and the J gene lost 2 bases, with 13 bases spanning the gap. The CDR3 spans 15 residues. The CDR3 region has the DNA TGTGCCAGCAGTTTAAAGGGGGGGGGAACCTACGAGCAGTACTTC. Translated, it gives CASSLKGGGTYEQYF.

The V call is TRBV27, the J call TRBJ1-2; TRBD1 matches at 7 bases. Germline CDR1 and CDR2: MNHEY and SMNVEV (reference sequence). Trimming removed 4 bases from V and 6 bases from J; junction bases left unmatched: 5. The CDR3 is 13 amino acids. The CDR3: CASSYRGEDGYTF. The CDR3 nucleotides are TGTGCCAGCAGTTACAGGGGAGAAGATGGCTACACCTTC.

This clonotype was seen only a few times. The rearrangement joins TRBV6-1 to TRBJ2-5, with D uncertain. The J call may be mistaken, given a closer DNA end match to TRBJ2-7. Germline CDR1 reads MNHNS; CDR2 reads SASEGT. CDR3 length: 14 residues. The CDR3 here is CASSEGGQAYEQYF. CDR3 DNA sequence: TGTGCCAGCAGTGAAGGGGGTCAGGCCTACGAGCAGTACTTC.